Described below is a single T cell receptor beta chain sequence and its context. Its target is unknown. The length of the CDR3 is 15 residues. V shed 7 bases and J 4 bases; nucleotides not matched to a gene: 12. The germline V gene has CDR1 LNHDA and CDR2 SQIVND (reference sequence). The data are from a study of response to subunit inactivated influenza vaccine. TCRdb processed the RT-PCR reads anew with MiXCR; each CDR3 protein has one entry. The sample shows 500,000 or so distinct CDR3 sequences, approximately 15% of them seen only once. Study conclusions and caveats: Every seasonal influenza vaccination brings in few new T cells, the authors suggested.

This clonotype originated in a man aged 50 to 69 who received an inactivated influenza vaccine. J is TRBJ2-7 and V is TRBV19; TRBD2 aligns across 8 bases. Sequenced material: CD4+ T cells sorted from PBMCs, taken 23 months after vaccination. CDR3 sequence reads: CASTLGSGSRYEQYF. The CDR3 coding sequence is TGTGCCAGTACCCTGGGCAGCGGGAGTCGGTACGAGCAGTACTTC.